This TCR beta chain was retrieved from a study of OX40 agonist ivuxolimab in advanced cancers. Study information: The dose-escalation cohort had hepatocellular carcinoma, melanoma, renal cell or head and neck cancer. Overall study results and limits: Antigens targeted by the expanded peripheral T cells were not determined.

This table comes from immunoSEQ multiplex PCR, and its TCRdb copy is limited to in-frame clones, with some not included. This table holds about 90,000 clones, around 90% found once. Comment on this clone: Its antigen remains unidentified.

Trimming took 2 bases from V and 3 from J, leaving 12 bases between them. CDR3 length: 14 residues. CDR1 and CDR2 (germline): SGHRS, YFSETQ. Anyone with autoimmune disease history or systemic immunosuppression was excluded. This sequence was found in an adult with an advanced solid tumor such as melanoma, head and neck, liver or kidney cancer. Here the sequenced sample was CD4+ or CD8+ T cells sorted from blood, taken in a trial of the OX40 agonist ivuxolimab. The rearrangement links TRBV5-1 to TRBJ2-7; D may match TRBD1 or TRBD2 (5 bases each). CDR3 DNA: TGCGCCAGCAGCTTCTGGGACGGGGACTACGAGCAGTACTTC. Protein sequence: CASSFWDGDYEQYF.